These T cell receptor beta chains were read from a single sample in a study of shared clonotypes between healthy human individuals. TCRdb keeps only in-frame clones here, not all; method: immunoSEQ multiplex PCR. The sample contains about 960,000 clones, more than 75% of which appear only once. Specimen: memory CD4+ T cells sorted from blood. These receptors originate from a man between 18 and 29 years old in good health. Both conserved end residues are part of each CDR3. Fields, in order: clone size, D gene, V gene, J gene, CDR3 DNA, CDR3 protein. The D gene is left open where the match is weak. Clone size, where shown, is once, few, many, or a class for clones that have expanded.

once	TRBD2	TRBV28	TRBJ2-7	TGTGCCAGCAGTACCGAGGGACTAGCGGTTACCTACGAGCAGTACTTC	CASSTEGLAVTYEQYF
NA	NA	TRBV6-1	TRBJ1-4	TGTGCCAGCAGTGACTACAGGGTTGGGGAAAAACTGTTTTTT	CASSDYRVGEKLFF
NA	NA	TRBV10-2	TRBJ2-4	TGCGCCAGCAGTGCCCAGGTACGGGGCATTCAGTACTTC	CASSAQVRGIQYF
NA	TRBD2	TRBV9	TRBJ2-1	TGTGCCAGCAGCGTAGGGGAGCGGGGGCGCTACAATGAGCAGTTCTTC	CASSVGERGRYNEQFF
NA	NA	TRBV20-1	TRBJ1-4	TGCAGGAAGGTGTCAGGGGTGAAACTGTTTTTT	CRKVSGVKLFF
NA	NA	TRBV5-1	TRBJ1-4	TGCGCCAGCAGCCCCGGGACATCGGGAAAACTGTTTTTT	CASSPGTSGKLFF
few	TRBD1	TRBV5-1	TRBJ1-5	TGCGCCAGGGGACAGTGGCTTAGCAATCAGCCCCAGCATTTT	CARGQWLSNQPQHF
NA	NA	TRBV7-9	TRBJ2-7	TGTGCCAGCAGCTTGACAGCAAACGAGCAGTACTTC	CASSLTANEQYF
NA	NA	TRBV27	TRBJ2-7	TGTGCCAGCAGTCGGTTAGGCTCCTACGAGCAGTACTTC	CASSRLGSYEQYF
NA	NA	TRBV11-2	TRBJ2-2	TGTGCCAGCAGCACCCGTGGGGGAATAAACACCGGGGAGCTGTTTTTT	CASSTRGGINTGELFF
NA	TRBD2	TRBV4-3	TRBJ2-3	TGCGCCAGCAGCCAAGAGCTTCGGCGGGAGGGCACAGATACGCAGTATTTT	CASSQELRREGTDTQYF
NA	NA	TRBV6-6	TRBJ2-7	TGTGCCAGCAGTTCAGGGGTCTTGACCTACGAGCAGTACTTC	CASSSGVLTYEQYF
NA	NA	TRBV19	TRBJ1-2	TGTGCCAGTAGTATTCAGGGTTATGGCTACACCTTC	CASSIQGYGYTF
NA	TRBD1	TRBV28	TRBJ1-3	TGTGCCAGCAGCCCAACAGGGGGCTATGGAAACACCATATATTTT	CASSPTGGYGNTIYF
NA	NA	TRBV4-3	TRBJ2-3	TGCGCCAGCAGCCAAGATCGCCCCAATACGCAGTATTTT	CASSQDRPNTQYF
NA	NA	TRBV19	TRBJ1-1	TGTGCCAGTAGTAAAACAGGGTACACTGAAGCTTTCTTT	CASSKTGYTEAFF
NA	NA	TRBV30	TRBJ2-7	TGTGCCTGGAGTGTATTCAGGGACGAGCAGTACTTC	CAWSVFRDEQYF
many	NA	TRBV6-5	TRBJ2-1	TGTGCCAGCAGTTACCGCTCCCCGGGGAGCGAACAGTTCTTC	CASSYRSPGSEQFF
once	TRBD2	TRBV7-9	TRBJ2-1	TGTGCCAGCAGCTCCCGACTAGCGGGGGTCAATGAGCAGTTCTTC	CASSSRLAGVNEQFF
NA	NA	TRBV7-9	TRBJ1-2	TGTGCCAGCAGCTTAAACGTTGAGGGCGGCTACACCTTC	CASSLNVEGGYTF
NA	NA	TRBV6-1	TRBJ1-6	TGTGCCAGCAATGAGTTAGGGCGATCACCCCTCCACTTT	CASNELGRSPLHF
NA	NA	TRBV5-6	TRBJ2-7	TGTGCCAGCAGCCGTAATGAAGGGGGTCTCTACGAGCAGTACTTC	CASSRNEGGLYEQYF
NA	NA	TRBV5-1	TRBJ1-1	TGCGCCAGCAGCTTGTGGGGATCGCAGGGGTCCACTGAAGCTTTCTTT	CASSLWGSQGSTEAFF
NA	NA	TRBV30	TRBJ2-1	TGTGCCTGGAATGGCGGGGCAAGTAGCAATGAGCAGTTCTTC	CAWNGGASSNEQFF
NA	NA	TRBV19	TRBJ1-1	TGTGCCAGTAGCGGGGGGGCTGGGAACACTGAAGCTTTCTTT	CASSGGAGNTEAFF
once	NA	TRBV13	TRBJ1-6	TGTGCCAGCAGCTTAGGACCACATTCACCCCTCCACTTT	CASSLGPHSPLHF
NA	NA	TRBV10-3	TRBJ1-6	TGTGCCATCAGTCGACTCGAGTATAATTCACCCCTCCACTTT	CAISRLEYNSPLHF
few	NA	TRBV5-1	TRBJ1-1	TGCGCCAGCAGCGCCGGATCAAACACTGAAGCTTTCTTT	CASSAGSNTEAFF
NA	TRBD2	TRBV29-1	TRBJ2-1	TGCAGCGGCTCTATGGTTGCGGGGGGGCACGGTGAGCAGTTCTTC	CSGSMVAGGHGEQFF
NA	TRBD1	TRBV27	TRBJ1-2	TGTGCCAGCAGGCTGGGACAGCAGTATGGCTACACCTTC	CASRLGQQYGYTF
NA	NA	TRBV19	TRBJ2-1	TGTGCCAGTAGTATGATGGGAAACCTTGCCTACAATGAGCAGTTCTTC	CASSMMGNLAYNEQFF
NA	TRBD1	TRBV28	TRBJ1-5	TGTGCCAGCAGTTTATGGGGGAAGGGGGCGGATCAGCCCCAGCATTTT	CASSLWGKGADQPQHF
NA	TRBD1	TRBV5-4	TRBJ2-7	TGTGCCAGCAGCTTAGCCGGGACAGGGGTCTCCTACGAGCAGTACTTC	CASSLAGTGVSYEQYF
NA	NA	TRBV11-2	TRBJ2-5	TGTGCCAGCAGTGCCCCGCGAGGGCAAGAGACCCAGTACTTC	CASSAPRGQETQYF
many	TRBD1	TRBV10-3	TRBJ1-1	TGTGCCATCAGCACGCCGGGACAGGGGAACACTGAAGCTTTCTTT	CAISTPGQGNTEAFF
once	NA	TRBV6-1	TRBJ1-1	TGTGCCAGCATCACAGGCCGGAAGAATTCTGAAGCTTTCTTT	CASITGRKNSEAFF
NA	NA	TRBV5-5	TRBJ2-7	TGTGCCAGCAGCGTCGCGGGACAGAGCTCCTACGAGCAGTACTTC	CASSVAGQSSYEQYF
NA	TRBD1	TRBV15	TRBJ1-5	TGTGCCACCAGCAGACGCCCCGGGACAGGGGTACAGCCCCAGCATTTT	CATSRRPGTGVQPQHF
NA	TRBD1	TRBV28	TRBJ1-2	TGTGCCAGCAGTTCCGGACAGGGCGATTATGGCTACACCTTC	CASSSGQGDYGYTF
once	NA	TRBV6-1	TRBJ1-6	TGTGCCAGCAGTGAATCGTCGCAGGGGACGAGTTCACCCCTCCACTTT	CASSESSQGTSSPLHF
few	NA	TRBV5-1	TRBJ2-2	TGCGCCAGCAGTCAGAGGGGAGGTTCGGACACCGGGGAGCTGTTTTTT	CASSQRGGSDTGELFF
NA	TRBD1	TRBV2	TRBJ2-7	TGTGCCAGCAGCCAAGACAGGGGGAGGGAGCAGTACTTC	CASSQDRGREQYF
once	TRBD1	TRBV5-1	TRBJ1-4	TGCGCCAGCAGGGGACAGGCTAATGAAAAACTGTTTTTT	CASRGQANEKLFF
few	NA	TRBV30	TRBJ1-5	TGTGCCTGGAGTGTACAGCCAAATCAGCCCCAGCATTTT	CAWSVQPNQPQHF
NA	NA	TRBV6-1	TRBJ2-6	TGTGCCAGCAGTGTCTCCTTGAACGTCCTGACTTTC	CASSVSLNVLTF